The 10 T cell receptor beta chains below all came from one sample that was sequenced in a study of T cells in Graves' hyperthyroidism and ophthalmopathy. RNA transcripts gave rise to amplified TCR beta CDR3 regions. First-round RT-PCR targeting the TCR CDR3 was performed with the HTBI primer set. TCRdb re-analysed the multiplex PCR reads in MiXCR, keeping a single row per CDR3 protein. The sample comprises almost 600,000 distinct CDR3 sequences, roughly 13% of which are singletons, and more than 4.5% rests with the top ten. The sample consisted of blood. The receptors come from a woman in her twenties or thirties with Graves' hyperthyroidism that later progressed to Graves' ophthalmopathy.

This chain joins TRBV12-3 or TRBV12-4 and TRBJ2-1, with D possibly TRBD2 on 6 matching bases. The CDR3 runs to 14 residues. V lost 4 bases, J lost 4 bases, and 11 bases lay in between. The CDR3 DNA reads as TGTGCCAGCAGTTCCGGGACTCTTTACAATGAGCAGTTCTTC. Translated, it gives CASSSGTLYNEQFF.

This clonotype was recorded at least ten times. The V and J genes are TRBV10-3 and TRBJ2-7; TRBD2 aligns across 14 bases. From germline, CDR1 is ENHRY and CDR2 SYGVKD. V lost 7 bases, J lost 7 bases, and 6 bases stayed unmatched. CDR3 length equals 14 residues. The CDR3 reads CAITPGTSGGEQYF. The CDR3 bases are TGTGCCATCACCCCCGGGACTAGCGGGGGAGAGCAGTACTTC.

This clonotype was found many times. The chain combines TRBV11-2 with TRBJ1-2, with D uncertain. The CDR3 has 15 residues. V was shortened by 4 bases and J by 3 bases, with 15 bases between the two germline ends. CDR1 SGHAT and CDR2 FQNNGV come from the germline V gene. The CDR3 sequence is CASSSISGVDYGYTF. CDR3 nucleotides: TGTGCCAGCAGCTCCATCTCCGGGGTGGACTATGGCTACACCTTC.

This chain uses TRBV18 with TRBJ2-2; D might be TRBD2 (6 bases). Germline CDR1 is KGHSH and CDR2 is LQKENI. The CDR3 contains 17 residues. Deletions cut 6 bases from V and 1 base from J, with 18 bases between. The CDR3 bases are TGTGCCAGCTCCCTCATGGGGGGATATCTGAACACCGGGGAGCTGTTTTTT. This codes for CASSLMGGYLNTGELFF. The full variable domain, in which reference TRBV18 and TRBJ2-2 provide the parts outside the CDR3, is NAGVMQNPRHLVRRRGQEARLRCSPMKGHSHVYWYRQLPEEGLKFMVYLQKENIIDESGMPKERFSAEFPKEGPSILRIQQVVRGDSAAYFCASSLMGGYLNTGELFFGEGSRLTVL.

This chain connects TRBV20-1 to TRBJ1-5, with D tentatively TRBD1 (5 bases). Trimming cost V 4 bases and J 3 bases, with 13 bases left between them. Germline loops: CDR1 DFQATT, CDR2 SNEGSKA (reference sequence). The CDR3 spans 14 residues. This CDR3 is CSATVQGSNQPQHF. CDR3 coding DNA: TGCAGTGCTACGGTCCAGGGATCCAATCAGCCCCAGCATTTT.

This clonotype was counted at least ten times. CDR3 coding DNA: TGCAGCGTTGAAATGCCACAGGGGAGACAGGGAATTGAAGCTTTCTTT. As protein: CSVEMPQGRQGIEAFF. The chain joins TRBV29-1 to TRBJ1-1; TRBD1 agrees at 7 bases. The CDR3 has 16 amino acids. Germline V CDR1 and CDR2: SQVTM, ANQGSEA. The junction had 16 bases not matched to a gene; V was cut back by 2 bases and J by 7 bases.

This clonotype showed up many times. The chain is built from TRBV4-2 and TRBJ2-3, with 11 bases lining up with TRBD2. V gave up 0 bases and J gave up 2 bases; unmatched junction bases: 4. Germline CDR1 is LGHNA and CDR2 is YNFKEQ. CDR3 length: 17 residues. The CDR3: CASSQDLAGGPTDTQYF. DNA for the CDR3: TGTGCCAGCAGCCAAGACCTAGCGGGAGGCCCCACAGATACGCAGTATTTT.

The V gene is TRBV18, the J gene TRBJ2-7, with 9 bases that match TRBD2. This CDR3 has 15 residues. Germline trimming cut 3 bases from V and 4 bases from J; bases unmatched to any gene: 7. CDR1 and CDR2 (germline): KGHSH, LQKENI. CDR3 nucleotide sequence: TGTGCCAGCTCACCCCCCCTAGCGGGAAATTACGAGCAGTACTTC. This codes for CASSPPLAGNYEQYF.

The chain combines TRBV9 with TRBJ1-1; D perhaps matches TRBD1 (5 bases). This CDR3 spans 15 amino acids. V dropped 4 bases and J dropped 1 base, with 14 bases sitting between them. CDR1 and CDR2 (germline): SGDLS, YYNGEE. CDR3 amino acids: CASSPQGGGNTEAFF. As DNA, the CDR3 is TGTGCCAGCAGCCCGCAGGGCGGAGGGAACACTGAAGCTTTCTTT.

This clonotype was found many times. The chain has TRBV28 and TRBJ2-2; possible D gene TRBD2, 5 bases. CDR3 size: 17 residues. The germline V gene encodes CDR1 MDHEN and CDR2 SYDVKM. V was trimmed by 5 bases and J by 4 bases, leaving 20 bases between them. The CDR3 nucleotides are TGTGCCAGCAGTCGAGGGAGAAGGGAGATGGTCACCGGGGAGCTGTTTTTT. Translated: CASSRGRREMVTGELFF.